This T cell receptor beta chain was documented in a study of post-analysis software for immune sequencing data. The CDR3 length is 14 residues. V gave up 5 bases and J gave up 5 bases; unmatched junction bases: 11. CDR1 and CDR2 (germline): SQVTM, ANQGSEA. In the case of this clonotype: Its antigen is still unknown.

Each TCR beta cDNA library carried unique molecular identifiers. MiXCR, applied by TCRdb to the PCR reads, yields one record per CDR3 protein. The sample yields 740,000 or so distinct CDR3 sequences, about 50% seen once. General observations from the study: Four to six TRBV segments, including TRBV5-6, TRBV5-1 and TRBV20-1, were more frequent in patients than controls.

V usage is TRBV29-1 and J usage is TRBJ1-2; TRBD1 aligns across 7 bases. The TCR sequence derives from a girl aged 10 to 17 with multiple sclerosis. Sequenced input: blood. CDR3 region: CSVPDRAVGYGYTF. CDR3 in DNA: TGCAGCGTTCCCGACAGGGCGGTCGGGTATGGCTACACCTTC.